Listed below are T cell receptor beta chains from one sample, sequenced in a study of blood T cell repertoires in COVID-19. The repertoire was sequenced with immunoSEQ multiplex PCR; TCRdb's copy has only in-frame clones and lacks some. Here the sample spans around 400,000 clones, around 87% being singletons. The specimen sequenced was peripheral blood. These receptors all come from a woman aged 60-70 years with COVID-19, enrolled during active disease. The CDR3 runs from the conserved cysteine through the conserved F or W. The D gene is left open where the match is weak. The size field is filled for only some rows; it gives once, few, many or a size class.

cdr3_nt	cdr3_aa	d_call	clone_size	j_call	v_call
TGTGCCAGCAGCCTGGGAGGGACGGTGAACACTGAAGCTTTCTTT	CASSLGGTVNTEAFF	-	-	TRBJ1-1	TRBV7-2
TGCGCCAGCAGCCATACCCAAGCCCCGGGACAGTTCTCCTACGAGCAGTACTTC	CASSHTQAPGQFSYEQYF	TRBD1	few	TRBJ2-7	TRBV5-1
TGCGCCAGCAAGGGACTAGCGGGGGCAGAGACCCAGTACTTC	CASKGLAGAETQYF	TRBD2	-	TRBJ2-5	TRBV5-1
TGTGCCAGCAGCCGCACCGTCGGGGCGCAGTATTTT	CASSRTVGAQYF	-	-	TRBJ2-3	TRBV11-3
TGTGCCAGCAGCTTGGACATCAACAATGAGCAGTTCTTC	CASSLDINNEQFF	-	-	TRBJ2-1	TRBV5-5
TGTGCCAGCAGTCGTCCGTCTAGCGAGCAGTACTTC	CASSRPSSEQYF	-	-	TRBJ2-7	TRBV5-4
TGTGCCAGCAGTGGCCCGGGTCAGAATCAGCCCCAGCATTTT	CASSGPGQNQPQHF	-	-	TRBJ1-5	TRBV6-6
TGTGCCAGCAGCTCCTCCTTCTATGGCTACACCTTC	CASSSSFYGYTF	-	-	TRBJ1-2	TRBV5-6
TGTGCCAGTAGGACAGGGCCCGAGGGCACTGAAGCTTTCTTT	CASRTGPEGTEAFF	TRBD1	-	TRBJ1-1	TRBV19
TGCGCCAGCAGCCAAGAAGAGACTAGCGGGAGGGCCTACGAGCAGTACTTC	CASSQEETSGRAYEQYF	TRBD2	-	TRBJ2-7	TRBV4-1
TGTGCCAGCAGTTTACCTAATCAGCCCCAGCATTTT	CASSLPNQPQHF	-	few	TRBJ1-5	TRBV27
TGTGCCAGCAGTTTAACCCCCACAGGGGGCTATGGCTACACCTTC	CASSLTPTGGYGYTF	TRBD1	-	TRBJ1-2	TRBV27
TGTGCCAGCGGTAGCGGGGGGGCCGGCGCAGATACGCAGTATTTT	CASGSGGAGADTQYF	TRBD2	-	TRBJ2-3	TRBV28
TGTGCCAGTAGTATGACCAGGGGTAGCAATCAGCCCCAGCATTTT	CASSMTRGSNQPQHF	-	-	TRBJ1-5	TRBV19
TGTGCCAGCTCACCAACACAGATCTACTATGGCTACACCTTC	CASSPTQIYYGYTF	-	-	TRBJ1-2	TRBV18
TGCGCCAGCAGCTTGGGGACAGGATATAATTCACCCCTCCACTTT	CASSLGTGYNSPLHF	TRBD1	-	TRBJ1-6	TRBV5-1
TGTGCCAGCAGTGAGCCACAGGGGTTACCCTATAATTCACCCCTCCACTTT	CASSEPQGLPYNSPLHF	TRBD1	-	TRBJ1-6	TRBV6-1
TGTGCCAGCAGCTCCACAGGGAACTATCAGCCCCAGCATTTT	CASSSTGNYQPQHF	-	few	TRBJ1-5	TRBV5-5
TGTGCCAGCAGCCTGAGGGCCGCGGGCAATCAGCCCCAGCATTTT	CASSLRAAGNQPQHF	-	-	TRBJ1-5	TRBV5-6
TGTGCCAGCAGCTCGCACAGGGGGCAAAGAAACACTGAAGCTTTCTTT	CASSSHRGQRNTEAFF	TRBD1	-	TRBJ1-1	TRBV7-8
TGTGCCAGCAGTGAAGCGCCCCCAGGGGGAGCTTTCTTT	CASSEAPPGGAFF	TRBD1	-	TRBJ1-1	TRBV6-1
TGTGCCAGCTCACCAGGGACAGGGAACACCGGGGAGCTGTTTTTT	CASSPGTGNTGELFF	TRBD1	few	TRBJ2-2	TRBV18
TGTGCCTGGAGTTCTGGGACAGGGAGCGGTTCACCCCTCCACTTT	CAWSSGTGSGSPLHF	TRBD1	-	TRBJ1-6	TRBV30
TGCGCCAGCAGCCCGGGGACAGAAAAAGGCGAGCAGTACTTC	CASSPGTEKGEQYF	TRBD1	-	TRBJ2-7	TRBV5-1
TGTGCCAGCAGACAACAGGGGCGCGAGCAGTACTTC	CASRQQGREQYF	TRBD1	-	TRBJ2-7	TRBV5-4
TGTGCCAGCAGCTTAGTTTCTGACACTGAAGCTTTCTTT	CASSLVSDTEAFF	-	few	TRBJ1-1	TRBV7-9
TGTGCCAGTACGAGAGACTATGGCTACACCTTC	CASTRDYGYTF	-	-	TRBJ1-2	TRBV19
TGTGCCAGCAGTCACAGGGTCAGTGGGGCCAACGTCCTGACTTTC	CASSHRVSGANVLTF	-	-	TRBJ2-6	TRBV2
TGTGCCAGCAGCTTAGTGGTCCCGACTAGAAATGAAAAACTGTTTTTT	CASSLVVPTRNEKLFF	-	-	TRBJ1-4	TRBV7-8